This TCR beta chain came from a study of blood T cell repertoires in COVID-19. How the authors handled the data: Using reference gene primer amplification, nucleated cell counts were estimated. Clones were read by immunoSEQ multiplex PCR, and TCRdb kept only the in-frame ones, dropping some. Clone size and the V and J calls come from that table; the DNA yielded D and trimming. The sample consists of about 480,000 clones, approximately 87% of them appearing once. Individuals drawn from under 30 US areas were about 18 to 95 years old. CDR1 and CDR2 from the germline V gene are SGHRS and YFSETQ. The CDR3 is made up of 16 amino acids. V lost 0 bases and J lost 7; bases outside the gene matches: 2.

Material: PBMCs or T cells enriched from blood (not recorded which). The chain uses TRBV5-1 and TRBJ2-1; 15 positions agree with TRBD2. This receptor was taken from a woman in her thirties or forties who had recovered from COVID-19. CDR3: CASSLGGTSGRNEQFF. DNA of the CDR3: TGCGCCAGCAGCTTGGGTGGGACTAGCGGGAGGAATGAGCAGTTCTTC.